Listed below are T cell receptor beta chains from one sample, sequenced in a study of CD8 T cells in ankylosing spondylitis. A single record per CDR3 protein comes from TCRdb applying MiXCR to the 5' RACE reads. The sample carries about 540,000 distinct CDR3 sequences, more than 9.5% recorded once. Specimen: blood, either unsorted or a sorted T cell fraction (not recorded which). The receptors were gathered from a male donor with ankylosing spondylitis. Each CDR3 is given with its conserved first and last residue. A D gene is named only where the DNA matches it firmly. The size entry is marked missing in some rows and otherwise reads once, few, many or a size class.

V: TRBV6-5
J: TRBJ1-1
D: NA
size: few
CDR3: CASSWGWGAEAFF
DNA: TGTGCCAGCAGTTGGGGCTGGGGTGCCGAAGCTTTCTTT

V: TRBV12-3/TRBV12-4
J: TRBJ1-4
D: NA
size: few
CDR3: CASTPWGETNEKLFF
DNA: TGTGCCAGCACCCCGTGGGGGGAAACTAATGAAAAACTGTTTTTT

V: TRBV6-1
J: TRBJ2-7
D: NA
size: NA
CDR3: CASIPTSGQPDEQYF
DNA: TGTGCCAGCATTCCCACATCTGGGCAGCCGGACGAGCAGTACTTC

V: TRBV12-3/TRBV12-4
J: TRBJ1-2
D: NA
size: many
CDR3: CASSPTPRGGYTF
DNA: TGTGCCAGCAGCCCCACCCCCAGAGGAGGCTACACCTTC

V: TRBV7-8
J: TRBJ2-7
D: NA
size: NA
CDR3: CASSLVYGDSYEQYF
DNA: TGTGCCAGCAGCTTAGTATACGGTGACTCCTACGAGCAGTACTTC

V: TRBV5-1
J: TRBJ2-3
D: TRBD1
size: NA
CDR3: CASKKTGGGNTQYF
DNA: TGCGCCAGCAAGAAGACAGGGGGCGGAAATACGCAGTATTTT

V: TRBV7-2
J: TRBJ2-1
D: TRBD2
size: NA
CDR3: CASSLTSGTNEQFF
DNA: TGTGCCAGCAGCCTAACTAGCGGGACCAATGAGCAGTTCTTC

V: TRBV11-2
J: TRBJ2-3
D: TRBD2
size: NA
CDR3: CASSSLAGGPGDTQYF
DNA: TGTGCCAGCAGCTCTCTAGCGGGAGGGCCCGGAGATACGCAGTATTTT

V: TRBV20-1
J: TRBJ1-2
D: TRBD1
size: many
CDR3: CSARLARGYGYTF
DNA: TGCAGTGCTAGATTAGCCAGGGGGTATGGCTACACCTTC

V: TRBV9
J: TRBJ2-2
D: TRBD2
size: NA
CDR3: CASSVSVLGGSGTGELFF
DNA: TGTGCCAGCAGCGTATCAGTGCTGGGCGGGAGCGGTACCGGGGAGCTGTTTTTT

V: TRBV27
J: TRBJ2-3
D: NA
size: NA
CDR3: CASSFTPPPSTDTQYF
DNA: TGTGCCAGCAGTTTTACACCGCCGCCTAGCACAGATACGCAGTATTTT

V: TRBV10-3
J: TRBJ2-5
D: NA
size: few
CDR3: CANSPDNRQETQYF
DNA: TGTGCCAACTCCCCGGACAACCGCCAAGAGACCCAGTACTTC

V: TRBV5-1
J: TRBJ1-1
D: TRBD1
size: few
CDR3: CASSLDNPGGGTEAFF
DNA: TGCGCCAGCAGCTTGGACAATCCAGGGGGCGGCACTGAAGCTTTCTTT

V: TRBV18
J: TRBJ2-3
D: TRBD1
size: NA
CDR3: CASSPPLTGSDTQYF
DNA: TGTGCCAGCTCACCGCCCTTGACAGGGTCGGATACGCAGTATTTT

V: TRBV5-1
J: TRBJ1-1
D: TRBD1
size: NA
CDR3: CASSTTGTGDTEAFF
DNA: TGCGCCAGCAGCACCACCGGGACAGGGGACACTGAAGCTTTCTTT

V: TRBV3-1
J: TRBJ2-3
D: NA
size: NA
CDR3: CASSLGIGGGTDTQYF
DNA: TGTGCCAGCAGCCTCGGGATCGGCGGAGGCACAGATACGCAGTATTTT

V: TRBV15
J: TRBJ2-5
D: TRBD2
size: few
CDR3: CATSRGASGRRFETQYF
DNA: TGTGCCACCAGCAGAGGGGCTAGCGGGAGGAGGTTTGAGACCCAGTACTTC

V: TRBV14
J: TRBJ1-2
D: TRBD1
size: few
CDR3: CASSDRGRGGYTF
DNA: TGTGCCAGCAGCGATAGGGGGCGAGGCGGCTACACCTTC

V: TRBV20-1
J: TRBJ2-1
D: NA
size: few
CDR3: CSAPPDSSPYNEQFF
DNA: TGCAGTGCGCCTCCCGACTCGTCGCCCTACAATGAGCAGTTCTTC

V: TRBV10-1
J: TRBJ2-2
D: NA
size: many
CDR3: CASSFSGSGELFF
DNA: TGCGCCAGCAGCTTTTCAGGGTCCGGGGAGCTGTTTTTT